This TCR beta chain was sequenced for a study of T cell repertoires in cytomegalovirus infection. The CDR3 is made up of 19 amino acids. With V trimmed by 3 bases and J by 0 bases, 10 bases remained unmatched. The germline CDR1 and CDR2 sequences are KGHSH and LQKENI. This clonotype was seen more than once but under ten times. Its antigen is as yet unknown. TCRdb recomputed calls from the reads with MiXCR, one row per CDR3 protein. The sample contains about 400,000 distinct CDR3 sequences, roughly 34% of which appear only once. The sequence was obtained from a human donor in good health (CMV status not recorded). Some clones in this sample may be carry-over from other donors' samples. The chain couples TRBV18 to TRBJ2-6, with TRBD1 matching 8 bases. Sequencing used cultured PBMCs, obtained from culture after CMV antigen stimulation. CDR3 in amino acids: CASSPQTGTGNSGANVLTF. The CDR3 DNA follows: TGTGCCAGCTCACCCCAAACGGGGACAGGCAACTCTGGGGCCAACGTCCTGACTTTC.